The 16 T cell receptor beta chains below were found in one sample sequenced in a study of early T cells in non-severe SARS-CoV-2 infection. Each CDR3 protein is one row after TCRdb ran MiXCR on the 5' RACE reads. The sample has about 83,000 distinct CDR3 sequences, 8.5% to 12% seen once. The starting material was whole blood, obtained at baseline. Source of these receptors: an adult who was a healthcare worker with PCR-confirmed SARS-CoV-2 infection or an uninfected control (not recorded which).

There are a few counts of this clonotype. For the CDR3, the DNA is TGTGCCATCAGACCGTGGACTAGCGGGACCAGGACCTACAATGAGCAGTTCTTC. It codes for CAIRPWTSGTRTYNEQFF. V and J are TRBV10-3 and TRBJ2-1, with 12 bases lining up with TRBD2. J gave up 2 bases and V 6 bases, and 11 bases lay outside the gene matches. Germline values: CDR1 ENHRY, CDR2 SYGVKD. The CDR3 length is 18 residues.

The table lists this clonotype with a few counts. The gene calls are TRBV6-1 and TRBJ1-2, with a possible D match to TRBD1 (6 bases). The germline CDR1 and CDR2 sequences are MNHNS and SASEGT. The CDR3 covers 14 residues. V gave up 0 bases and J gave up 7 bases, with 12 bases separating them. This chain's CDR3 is CASSEAVQGRGYTF. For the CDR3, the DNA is TGTGCCAGCAGTGAAGCGGTACAGGGACGTGGCTACACCTTC.

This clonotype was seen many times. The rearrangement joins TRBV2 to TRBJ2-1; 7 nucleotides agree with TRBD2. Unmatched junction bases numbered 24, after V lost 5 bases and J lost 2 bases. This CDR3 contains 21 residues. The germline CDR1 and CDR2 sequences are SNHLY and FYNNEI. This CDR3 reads CASSSPSWGDGLGDPYNEQFF. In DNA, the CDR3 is TGTGCCAGCAGTTCACCCAGCTGGGGAGACGGACTAGGGGATCCCTACAATGAGCAGTTCTTC. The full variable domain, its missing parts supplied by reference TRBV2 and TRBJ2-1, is EPEVTQTPSHQVTQMGQEVILRCVPISNHLYFYWYRQILGQKVEFLVSFYNNEISEKSEIFDDQFSVERPDGSNFTLKIRSTKLEDSAMYFCASSSPSWGDGLGDPYNEQFFGPGTRLTVL.

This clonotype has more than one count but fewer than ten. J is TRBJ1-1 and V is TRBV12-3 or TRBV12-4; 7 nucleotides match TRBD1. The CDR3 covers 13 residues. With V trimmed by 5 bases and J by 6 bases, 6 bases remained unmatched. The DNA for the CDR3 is TGTGCCAGCAGTCACAGGGGATTTGCTGAAGCTTTCTTT. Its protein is CASSHRGFAEAFF.

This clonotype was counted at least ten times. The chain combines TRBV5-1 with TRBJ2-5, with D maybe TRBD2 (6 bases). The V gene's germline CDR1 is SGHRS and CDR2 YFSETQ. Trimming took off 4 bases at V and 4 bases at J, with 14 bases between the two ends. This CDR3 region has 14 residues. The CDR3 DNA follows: TGCGCCAGCAGCGCCATTGGGGGACTAGAGACCCAGTACTTC. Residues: CASSAIGGLETQYF.

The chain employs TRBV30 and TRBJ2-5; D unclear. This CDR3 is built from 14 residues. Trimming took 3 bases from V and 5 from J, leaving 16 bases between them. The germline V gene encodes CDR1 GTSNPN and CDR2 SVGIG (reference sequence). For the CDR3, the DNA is TGTGCCTGGAGGCTCAGGTTCCCGAAGGAGACCCAGTACTTC. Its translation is CAWRLRFPKETQYF.

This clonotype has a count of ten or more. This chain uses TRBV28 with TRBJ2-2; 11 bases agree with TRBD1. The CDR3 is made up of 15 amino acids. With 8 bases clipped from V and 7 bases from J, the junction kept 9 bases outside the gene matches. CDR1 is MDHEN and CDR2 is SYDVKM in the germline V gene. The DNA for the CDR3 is TGTGCCAGCGAGACCGGGACAGGGGGTCTCGGGGAGCTGTTTTTT. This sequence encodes CASETGTGGLGELFF.

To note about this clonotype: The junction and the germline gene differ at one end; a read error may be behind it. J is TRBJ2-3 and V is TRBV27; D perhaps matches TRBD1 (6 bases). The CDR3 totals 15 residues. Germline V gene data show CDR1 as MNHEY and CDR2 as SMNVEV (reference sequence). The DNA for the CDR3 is TGTGCCAGCAGGCCTACAGGGATGAGCACAGATATGCAGTATTTT. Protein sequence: CASRPTGMSTDMQYF.

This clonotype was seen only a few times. CDR3 coding DNA: TGCGCCAGCAAGCAGGTCGAAGGCTATGGCTACACCTTC. It yields the protein CASKQVEGYGYTF. The chain links TRBV10-2 to TRBJ1-2; no firm D call. This CDR3 is 13 amino acids long. The germline CDR1 and CDR2 sequences are WSHSY and SAAADI. Deletions cut 7 bases from V and 4 bases from J, with 13 bases between.

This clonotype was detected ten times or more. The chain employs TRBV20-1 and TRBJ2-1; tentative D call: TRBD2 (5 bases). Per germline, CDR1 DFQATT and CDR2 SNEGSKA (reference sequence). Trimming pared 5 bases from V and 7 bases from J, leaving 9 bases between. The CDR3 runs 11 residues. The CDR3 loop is CSAGTSNEQFF. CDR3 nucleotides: TGCAGTGCTGGTACTAGTAATGAGCAGTTCTTC.

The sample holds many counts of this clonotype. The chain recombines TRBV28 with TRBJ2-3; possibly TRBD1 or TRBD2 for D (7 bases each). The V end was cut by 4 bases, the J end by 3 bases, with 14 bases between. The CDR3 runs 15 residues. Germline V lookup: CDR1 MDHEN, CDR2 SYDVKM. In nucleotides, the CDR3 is TGTGCCAGCAGTTCAGGGGGGGGGACGACAGATACGCAGTATTTT. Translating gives CASSSGGGTTDTQYF.

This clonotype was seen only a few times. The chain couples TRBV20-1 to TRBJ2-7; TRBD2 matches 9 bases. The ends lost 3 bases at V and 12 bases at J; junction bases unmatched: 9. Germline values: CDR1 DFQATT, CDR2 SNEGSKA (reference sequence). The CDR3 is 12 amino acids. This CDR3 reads CSASLGGRVPYF. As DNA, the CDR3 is TGCAGTGCTAGCCTTGGCGGGAGGGTCCCGTACTTC.

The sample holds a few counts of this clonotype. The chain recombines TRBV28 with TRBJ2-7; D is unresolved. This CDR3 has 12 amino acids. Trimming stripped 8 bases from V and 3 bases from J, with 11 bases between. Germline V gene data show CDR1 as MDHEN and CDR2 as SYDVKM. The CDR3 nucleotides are TGTGCCAGCTCCTCAGGTGTCTACGAGCAGTACTTC. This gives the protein CASSSGVYEQYF.

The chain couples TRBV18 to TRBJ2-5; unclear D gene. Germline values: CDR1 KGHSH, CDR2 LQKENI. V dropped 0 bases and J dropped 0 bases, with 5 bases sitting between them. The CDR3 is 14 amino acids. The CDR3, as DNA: TGTGCCAGCTCACCACCCAACAACCAAGAGACCCAGTACTTC. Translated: CASSPPNNQETQYF.

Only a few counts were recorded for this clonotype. The CDR3 nucleotides read TGTGCCTTTGCTCTGTCGGGGACCCAGTACTTC. This gives the protein CAFALSGTQYF. V gene TRBV2 combines with J gene TRBJ2-5; D remains unclear. V was pared by 11 bases and J by 7 bases, with 14 bases between. Germline CDR1 reads SNHLY; CDR2 reads FYNNEI. This CDR3 region has 11 residues.

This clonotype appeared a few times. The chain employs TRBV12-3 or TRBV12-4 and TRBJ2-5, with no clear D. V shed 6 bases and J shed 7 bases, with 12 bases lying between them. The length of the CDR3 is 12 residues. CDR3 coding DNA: TGTGCCAGCAGGAGTACAGTAGGGACCCAGTACTTC. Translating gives CASRSTVGTQYF.